This T cell receptor (beta chain) was documented in a study of T cells in Graves' hyperthyroidism and ophthalmopathy. Aged 18 to 65, the patients had hyperthyroidism that was newly diagnosed and had lasted under 2 months. PBMCs were sourced from less than 13 ml fresh peripheral blood. The CDR3 extends over 13 amino acids. The germline gives CDR1 MNHNS, CDR2 SASEGT. Trimming shortened V by 6 bases and J by 7 bases, and 15 bases separated the two germline ends. There were TCR beta CDR3 regions amplified from RNA transcripts. Initially, a first-round RT-PCR of the TCR CDR3 employed the HTBI primer set. TCRdb re-called the multiplex PCR reads with MiXCR, one entry per CDR3 protein. The data contain about 400,000 distinct CDR3 sequences, about 13% of them seen just once; the ten biggest clones take up around 9.2%.

The TCR comes from a woman under 30 with Graves' hyperthyroidism. This chain links TRBV6-1 with TRBJ1-2; D may be TRBD1 (5 bases). Sequencing used blood. DNA of the CDR3: TGTGCCAGCAGGGAGACAGCCTCGGTTGGCTACACCTTC. This codes for CASRETASVGYTF.